This passage covers 25 T cell receptor beta chains from one sample sequenced in a study of T cell repertoires in aging, cancer and after chemotherapy. TCR beta rearrangements were amplified from peripheral blood genomic DNA. Multiplex touch-down PCR with TRB-A/B primers amplified rearranged V-D-J TRB sequences. One entry per CDR3 protein results from TCRdb running MiXCR on the multiplex PCR reads. This table holds approximately 7,000 distinct CDR3 sequences, approximately 30% found once. Specimen: blood. All receptors come from a human donor with a blood cancer.

This chain links TRBV6-5 with TRBJ1-2; 9 nucleotides line up with TRBD1. The CDR3 loop spans 14 amino acids. V lost 6 bases, J lost 4 bases, and 6 bases stayed unmatched. In germline, CDR1 is MNHEY, CDR2 SVGAGI. CDR3 nucleotide sequence: TGTGCCAGCAGGCCGACAGGGGGGTTCTATGGCTACACCTTC. It translates to CASRPTGGFYGYTF.

The rearrangement uses TRBV19 and TRBJ2-3, with 8 nucleotides matching TRBD1. Unmatched junction bases numbered 3, after V lost 4 bases and J lost 0 bases. This CDR3 comprises 15 residues. CDR1 is LNHDA, CDR2 SQIVND, per germline (reference sequence). DNA for the CDR3: TGTGCCAGTAGTAGGGGACAGGCGAGCACAGATACGCAGTATTTT. Translated, it gives CASSRGQASTDTQYF.

This clonotype ranks as medium-sized. The rearrangement links TRBV19 to TRBJ2-1; no firm D call. Looked up from germline, CDR1 is LNHDA and CDR2 is SQIVND (reference sequence). V was trimmed by 2 bases and J by 7 bases, leaving 9 bases between them. CDR3 length: 13 residues. CDR3 sequence (DNA): TGTGCCAGTAGTATATCAACAGAGAATGAGCAGTTCTTC. Translating gives CASSISTENEQFF.

The genes are TRBV7-9 and TRBJ1-3, with TRBD1 identical over 10 bases. The ends lost 3 bases at V and 3 bases at J; junction bases unmatched: 5. The CDR3 is 16 residues long. Germline-derived CDR1 and CDR2 are SEHNR and FQNEAQ (reference sequence). CDR3 in amino acids: CASSLGGQGSGNTIYF. The CDR3 nucleotides read TGTGCCAGCAGCTTGGGGGGACAGGGGAGTGGAAACACCATATATTTT.

This sequence joins TRBV5-6 and TRBJ1-4, with a weak D call TRBD1 (5 bases). This CDR3 is 16 amino acids long. The ends were cut back, 0 bases at V and 5 bases at J, with 14 bases in the middle. CDR1 and CDR2 (germline): SGHDT, YYEEEE. CDR3 DNA: TGTGCCAGCAGCTTGGCCTTATCAGGGCAAAATGAAAAACTGTTTTTT. This sequence encodes CASSLALSGQNEKLFF.

In its sample, this clonotype is medium-sized. The gene calls are TRBV19 and TRBJ2-1; 12 positions match TRBD2. The J segment lost 7 bases and the V segment lost 5 bases, leaving 6 bases of the junction unmatched. Germline V CDR1 and CDR2: LNHDA, SQIVND (reference sequence). This CDR3 has 15 residues. The CDR3 DNA is TGTGCCAGTAGTGCTAGCGGGGGGGCGATAAATGAGCAGTTCTTC. Its protein product is CASSASGGAINEQFF.

In its sample, this clonotype is medium-sized. The chain carries TRBV29-1 and TRBJ2-7; TRBD2 aligns across 13 bases. Trimming took 3 bases from V and 7 from J; bases not matched to a gene: 3. Germline V gene data show CDR1 as SQVTM and CDR2 as ANQGSEA. The CDR3 loop spans 13 amino acids. The CDR3 sequence: CSVDGLAGEEQYF. The CDR3 region has the DNA TGCAGCGTTGATGGACTAGCGGGGGAAGAGCAGTACTTC.

This sequence joins TRBV10-3 and TRBJ1-1; 9 bases align to TRBD1. Germline V gene sequence: CDR1 ENHRY, CDR2 SYGVKD. This CDR3 comprises 15 residues. V shed 6 bases, J shed 4 bases, and the junction held 9 bases outside the gene matches. In DNA form, the CDR3 reads TGTGCCATCAGGGAGACAGGGGGAAGGGCCACTGAAGCTTTCTTT. Residues: CAIRETGGRATEAFF.

J is TRBJ1-5 and V is TRBV6-1; 9 nucleotides align to TRBD1. The CDR3 contains 15 residues. Trimming took 4 bases from V and 6 from J; bases not matched to a gene: 7. Per the germline V gene, CDR1 is MNHNS and CDR2 is SASEGT. CDR3 amino acids: CASSAPGQGPQPQHF. In nucleotides, the CDR3 is TGTGCCAGCAGTGCGCCGGGACAGGGTCCTCAGCCCCAGCATTTT.

The genes are TRBV12-3 or TRBV12-4 and TRBJ2-4; 8 bases map to TRBD1. After removal of 8 bases from V and 1 base from J, the junction contained 7 bases not matched to a gene. The CDR3 has 15 amino acids. The CDR3: CASSSGGAAKNIQYF. The CDR3 DNA sequence: TGTGCCAGCTCCTCAGGGGGCGCTGCCAAAAACATTCAGTACTTC.

This clonotype has a handful of counts. The chain carries TRBV5-1 and TRBJ2-2; 10 bases match TRBD1. Unmatched junction bases numbered 5, after V lost 4 bases and J lost 5 bases. This CDR3 has 15 amino acids. Germline assignment: CDR1 SGHRS and CDR2 YFSETQ. The chain's CDR3 is CASSRGQGLTGELFF. Here the CDR3 DNA reads TGCGCCAGCAGCAGGGGACAGGGGTTGACCGGGGAGCTGTTTTTT.

This clonotype is medium-sized. The chain employs TRBV19 and TRBJ2-6; D may be TRBD1 (6 bases). The CDR3 spans 15 residues. Germline V gene sequence: CDR1 LNHDA, CDR2 SQIVND (reference sequence). Trimming took 10 bases from V and 0 from J, leaving 13 bases between them. The CDR3 DNA follows: TGTGCCACCGCACAGGGCATCTCTGGGGCCAACGTCCTGACTTTC. Translating it yields CATAQGISGANVLTF.

This clonotype was seen a few times. V gene TRBV5-4 combines with J gene TRBJ2-3; 7 positions match TRBD1. The length of the CDR3 is 14 residues. Germline trimming cut 4 bases from V and 4 bases from J; bases unmatched to any gene: 6. Germline CDR1 and CDR2: SGHNT and YYREEE (reference sequence). CDR3 in DNA: TGTGCCAGCAGCCGGACAGGCCAGTCAGATACGCAGTATTTT. Protein sequence: CASSRTGQSDTQYF.

There are a few counts of this clonotype. This chain uses TRBV12-3 or TRBV12-4 with TRBJ1-1, with D unclear. Between the trimmed V and J ends, which lost 2 bases and 8 bases, there was a span of 6 bases. The CDR3 consists of 11 residues. This CDR3 is CASSLRTEAFF. The CDR3 nucleotides are TGTGCCAGCAGTTTACGAACAGAAGCTTTCTTT.

The chain links TRBV5-1 to TRBJ1-6, with TRBD1 as a possible D gene (6 bases). Deletions cut 1 base from V and 8 bases from J, with 13 bases between. This CDR3 is 15 amino acids long. Per the germline V gene, CDR1 is SGHRS and CDR2 is YFSETQ. CDR3 residues: CASSLIGQLDSPLHF. In DNA, the CDR3 is TGCGCCAGCAGCTTGATTGGACAGCTAGATTCACCCCTCCACTTT.

This clonotype was counted only a few times. This chain connects TRBV12-3 or TRBV12-4 to TRBJ1-3; D is ambiguous. CDR3 length: 11 amino acids. Deletions cut 2 bases from V and 8 bases from J, with 4 bases between. CDR3 bases: TGTGCCAGCAGTTTATCGTACACCATATATTTT. Translating gives CASSLSYTIYF.

Written as DNA, the CDR3 is TGCAGTGCTAGAGATGTAGCCCGAAGGGGGGAGACCCAGTACTTC. Its translation: CSARDVARRGETQYF. The chain employs TRBV20-1 and TRBJ2-5; a possible D gene is TRBD1 (6 bases). V lost 0 bases and J 5 bases, leaving 16 bases between the germline ends. CDR1 and CDR2 (germline): DFQATT, SNEGSKA (reference sequence). The CDR3 spans 15 residues.

This clonotype has only a few counts. V gene TRBV10-3 combines with J gene TRBJ1-1; D is perhaps TRBD1 (5 bases). Per the germline V gene, CDR1 is ENHRY and CDR2 is SYGVKD. The ends were cut back, 6 bases at V and 3 bases at J, with 5 bases in the middle. The CDR3 sequence is 11 residues long. Written as DNA, the CDR3 is TGTGCCATCAGGGGGGACACTGAAGCTTTCTTT. Translated: CAIRGDTEAFF.

In its sample, this clonotype is medium-sized. J is TRBJ1-6 and V is TRBV19; maybe TRBD1 (6 bases). With 9 bases removed from V and 1 base from J, the gap between germline ends came to 19 bases. Germline CDR1 and CDR2: LNHDA and SQIVND (reference sequence). The CDR3 length is 17 residues. The CDR3 DNA sequence: TGTGCCAGCCACCGTCTACAGGGTGGATCCTATAATTCACCCCTCCACTTT. Amino acid sequence: CASHRLQGGSYNSPLHF. Complete variable domain (other parts from reference TRBV19 and TRBJ1-6): DGGITQSPKYLFRKEGQNVTLSCEQNLNHDAMYWYRQDPGQGLRLIYYSQIVNDFQKGDIAEGYSVSREKKESFPLTVTSAQKNPTAFYLCASHRLQGGSYNSPLHFGNGTRLTVT.

Remarks on this clonotype: Mismatch with germline at one junction end may stem from a read error. The V call is TRBV5-1, the J call TRBJ2-4, with unresolved D. CDR1 is SGHRS and CDR2 is YFSETQ in the germline V gene. The CDR3 has 15 residues. The CDR3 DNA reads TGTGCCAGCAGCTACACGGCCCTAGCCAAAAACATTCAGTACTTC. Translating it yields CASSYTALAKNIQYF. Looking up the rest from reference TRBV5-1 and TRBJ2-4 gives the full variable domain: KAGVTQTPRYLIKTRGQQVTLSCSPISGHRSVSWYQQTPGQGLQFLFEYFSETQRNKGNFPGRFSGRQFSNSRSEMNVSTLELGDSALYLCASSYTALAKNIQYFGAGTRLSVL.

A word on this clonotype: A read error may be the cause here, since a much bigger clone is one base away. This chain uses TRBV6-5 with TRBJ2-3, with D possibly being TRBD2 (5 bases). This CDR3 is 16 amino acids long. Trimming pared 3 bases from V and 1 base from J, leaving 14 bases between. From germline, CDR1 is MNHEY and CDR2 SVGAGI. Written as DNA, the CDR3 is TGTGCCAGCAGTTATGGCGGGTCAGTACGCACAGATACGCAGTATTTT. It specifies CASSYGGSVRTDTQYF.

The chain recombines TRBV6-4 with TRBJ1-1; D gene ambiguous. The CDR3 contains 13 residues. V gave up 3 bases and J gave up 1 base, with 6 bases separating them. CDR1 and CDR2 (germline): MRHNA, SNTAGT. The CDR3 loop is CASSEAENTEAFF. In DNA, the CDR3 is TGTGCCAGCAGTGAGGCGGAGAACACTGAAGCTTTCTTT.

The rearrangement joins TRBV13 to TRBJ2-5, with 11 bases that match TRBD1. The DNA matches TRBJ2-7 better at its end, which makes the J call doubtful. CDR1 is PRHDT, CDR2 FYEKMQ, per germline (reference sequence). CDR3 length equals 16 residues. The CDR3: CASSLGGTGGAVEQYF. Written as DNA, the CDR3 is TGTGCCAGCAGCTTAGGTGGGACAGGGGGAGCGGTCGAGCAGTACTTC.

As concerns this clonotype: A read error may account for a junction end that differs from germline. This chain uses TRBV5-6 with TRBJ1-6, with 9 nucleotides matching TRBD1. CDR1 is SGHDT, CDR2 YYEEEE, per germline. There are 14 residues in the CDR3. The CDR3 spells CASSRGQGDSPLHF. Written as DNA, the CDR3 is TGCGCCAGCAGCCGGGGACAGGGAGATTCACCCCTCCACTTT. Combining the CDR3 with reference TRBV5-6 and TRBJ1-6 gives the whole variable domain DAGVTQSPTHLIKTRGQQVTLRCSPKSGHDTVSWYQQALGQGPQFIFQYYEEEERQRGNFPDRFSGHQFPNYSSELNVNALLLGDSALYLCASSRGQGDSPLHFGNGTRLTVT.

This clonotype was counted a few times. The V and J genes are TRBV19 and TRBJ1-3, with TRBD1 as a possible D gene (5 bases). CDR1 is LNHDA and CDR2 is SQIVND in the germline V gene (reference sequence). The CDR3 is made up of 15 amino acids. V dropped 3 bases and J dropped 2 bases, with 11 bases sitting between them. In DNA, the CDR3 is TGTGCCAGTAGTATCCAGGGCGAACCTGGAAACACCATATATTTT. As protein: CASSIQGEPGNTIYF.